Shown below are 23 T cell receptor beta chains from a single sample sequenced in a study of blood T cells in healthy people across ages. A second 7 to 11 cycle PCR used barcoded and J-beta primers. TCRdb itself ran the 5' RACE reads through MiXCR, one entry per CDR3 protein. The sample includes 730,000 or so distinct CDR3 sequences, 40% to 50% of them seen just once. Material: blood. The source of these receptors is a man at least 80 years old in good health.

This clonotype was recorded a few times. The chain has TRBV2 and TRBJ1-1; D is perhaps TRBD1 (6 bases). Trimming stripped 4 bases from V and 3 bases from J, with 9 bases between. Germline V gene sequence: CDR1 SNHLY, CDR2 FYNNEI. This CDR3 is built from 13 residues. CDR3 sequence reads: CASSVRQDTEAFF. CDR3 nucleotide sequence: TGTGCCAGCAGTGTCCGACAGGACACTGAAGCTTTCTTT.

This clonotype has only a few counts. This chain links TRBV15 with TRBJ1-2, with TRBD1 as a possible D gene (5 bases). The CDR3 length is 15 residues. Germline CDR1 LNHNV, CDR2 YYDKDF (reference sequence). V shed 1 base and J shed 4 bases, with 13 bases lying between them. The CDR3 reads CATSRGERGSYGYTF. The CDR3 DNA sequence: TGTGCCACCAGCAGAGGGGAGCGGGGGTCCTATGGCTACACCTTC.

This clonotype was counted ten times or more. The chain employs TRBV7-8 and TRBJ2-4; 12 bases align to TRBD2. V was clipped by 6 bases and J by 13 bases; unmatched bases: 10. There are 14 residues in the CDR3. The V gene's germline CDR1 is SGHVS and CDR2 FQNEAQ. The CDR3 protein is CASRGGGLAGEQYF. For the CDR3, the DNA is TGTGCCAGCAGGGGAGGGGGACTAGCGGGTGAGCAGTACTTC.

The genes are TRBV6-4 and TRBJ1-4; D gene unclear. V lost 3 bases and J lost 10, with 12 bases in between. Germline V lookup: CDR1 MRHNA, CDR2 SNTAGT. The CDR3 length is 13 residues. CDR3 protein: CASSEDGGRKLFF. The DNA of the CDR3 is TGTGCCAGCAGTGAAGACGGAGGGAGAAAACTGTTTTTT.

The chain employs TRBV4-2 and TRBJ2-5; 9 nucleotides match TRBD1. V shed 0 bases, J shed 11 bases, and the junction held 16 bases outside the gene matches. CDR1 is LGHNA, CDR2 YNFKEQ, per germline. The CDR3 runs 17 residues. The CDR3 nucleotides read TGTGCCAGCAGCCAAGAAGTCGGGACAGGGTTATCAAATGAGCAGTACTTC. Its translation is CASSQEVGTGLSNEQYF.

This clonotype was found a few times. This rearrangement joins TRBV21-1 to TRBJ1-5; TRBD1, the D gene given by the table, was not confirmed from the DNA. TRBV21-1 is termed a pseudogene. The CDR3 covers 17 residues. In nucleotides, the CDR3 is TGTGCCAGCAGACCGACCGGGACAGGGGATAGCAATCAGCCCCAGCATTTT. Translated, it gives CASRPTGTGDSNQPQHF.

This rearrangement joins TRBV27 to TRBJ2-5, with 11 bases lining up with TRBD2. Per the germline V gene, CDR1 is MNHEY and CDR2 is SMNVEV (reference sequence). V lost 4 bases to trimming and J lost 4 bases; unmatched junction nucleotides: 11. The CDR3 extends over 17 amino acids. CDR3 protein: CASSSRGVAGGRETQYF. CDR3 nucleotide sequence: TGTGCCAGCAGTTCCCGGGGGGTAGCGGGGGGGCGAGAGACCCAGTACTTC.

This clonotype was observed a few times. The CDR3 DNA reads TGTGCCATCTCGGACGGGGACAGCAATAATTCACCCCTCCACTTT. Translated: CAISDGDSNNSPLHF. This chain links TRBV10-3 with TRBJ1-6, with 7 bases identical to TRBD1. The V and J ends lost 8 bases and 5 bases, in that order; junction bases with no gene match: 9. CDR3 length equals 15 residues. Germline V gives CDR1 ENHRY, CDR2 SYGVKD.

CDR3 sequence (DNA): TGTGCCAGCAGTGTTGGACTAGCGGGTTCGGATACGCAGTATTTT. Its translation is CASSVGLAGSDTQYF. V is TRBV6-1 and J is TRBJ2-3, with 11 bases that match TRBD2. CDR3 length equals 15 residues. Losses at the gene ends were 4 bases for V and 6 bases for J; bases not matched to a gene: 6. In germline, CDR1 is MNHNS, CDR2 SASEGT.

Only a few counts were recorded for this clonotype. A read error may explain this, as a much larger clone is one base away. This rearrangement joins TRBV7-2 to TRBJ2-5; D gene unclear. V gave up 5 bases and J gave up 11 bases, with 21 bases separating them. CDR1 is SGHTA and CDR2 is FQGNSA in the germline V gene. The CDR3 contains 14 residues. CDR3 sequence reads: CASSVSISYNEQYF. Written as DNA, the CDR3 is TGTGCCAGCAGCGTAAGCATCAGCTACAATGAGCAGTACTTC.

J is TRBJ2-5 and V is TRBV29-1; 9 bases map to TRBD2. CDR3 length: 13 amino acids. Germline CDR1 SQVTM, CDR2 ANQGSEA. V shed 4 bases and J 9 bases; nucleotides not matched to a gene: 9. CDR3 residues: CSVAIAGEGSQYF. CDR3 in DNA: TGCAGCGTTGCTATAGCGGGGGAGGGGTCCCAGTACTTC.

This clonotype was detected only a few times. V is TRBV18 and J is TRBJ2-7; 11 bases agree with TRBD2. The V gene's germline CDR1 is KGHSH and CDR2 LQKENI. V trimming: 5 bases; J trimming: 2 bases; junction bases outside the gene matches: 8. The CDR3 consists of 16 residues. The DNA of the CDR3 is TGTGCCAGCTCAGCTTACGGGACTAGCGGAACCTACGAGCAGTACTTC. Protein sequence: CASSAYGTSGTYEQYF.

This clonotype was picked up many times. The gene calls are TRBV6-2 or TRBV6-3 and TRBJ2-7; TRBD1 is a possible D gene (6 bases). This CDR3 has 13 amino acids. The germline V and J ends were trimmed by 0 bases and 7 bases, with 10 bases remaining between them. Per germline, CDR1 MNHEY and CDR2 SVGEGT. CDR3: CASSYSGGTEQYF. The CDR3 coding sequence is TGTGCCAGCAGTTACTCAGGGGGTACGGAGCAGTACTTC.

This chain connects TRBV7-2 to TRBJ2-7, with 7 bases matching TRBD1. With V trimmed by 4 bases and J by 7 bases, 10 bases remained unmatched. This CDR3 is built from 14 residues. In germline, CDR1 is SGHTA, CDR2 FQGNSA. The CDR3 DNA is TGTGCCAGCAGCTCCGGACAGGAGTACAATGAGCAGTACTTC. Protein: CASSSGQEYNEQYF.

The chain couples TRBV9 to TRBJ2-7, with D perhaps matching TRBD2 (6 bases). Germline lookup yields CDR1 SGDLS and CDR2 YYNGEE. The V end was cut by 4 bases, the J end by 5 bases, with 13 bases between. The CDR3 length is 13 residues. The CDR3 is CASSPRTNHEQYF. DNA for the CDR3: TGTGCCAGCAGCCCAAGGACTAACCACGAGCAGTACTTC.

The chain is built from TRBV24-1 and TRBJ2-3; the D gene is possibly TRBD2 (7 bases). In germline, CDR1 is KGHDR, CDR2 SFDVKD. The CDR3 is 19 residues long. Trimming stripped 3 bases from V and 7 bases from J, with 28 bases between. Here the CDR3 reads CATSDALARGRGRKNTQYF. CDR3 DNA sequence: TGTGCCACCAGTGATGCACTAGCGCGGGGGCGGGGTAGGAAAAATACGCAGTATTTT.

The chain recombines TRBV7-2 with TRBJ1-1; D is possibly TRBD1 (5 bases). The CDR3 has 14 residues. Trimming removed 5 bases at V and 5 bases at J, with 15 bases between. Germline CDR1 reads SGHTA; CDR2 reads FQGNSA. The CDR3, as DNA: TGTGCCAGCAGCCTGGGACTCTCGAGGACTGAAGCTTTCTTT. It yields the protein CASSLGLSRTEAFF.

This chain's CDR3 is CASSYAAGITNEKLFF. Written as DNA, the CDR3 is TGTGCCAGCAGTTACGCCGCGGGGATCACTAATGAAAAACTGTTTTTT. The V call is TRBV12-3 or TRBV12-4, the J call TRBJ1-4; no clear D gene. This CDR3 contains 16 residues. V lost 4 bases, J lost 2 bases, and 14 bases lay in between.

This clonotype appeared a few times. V gene TRBV5-1 combines with J gene TRBJ2-7, with TRBD2 matching over 10 bases. This CDR3 spans 16 amino acids. J gave up 0 bases and V 4 bases, and 7 bases lay outside the gene matches. Germline V CDR1 and CDR2: SGHRS, YFSETQ. The CDR3 DNA follows: TGCGCCAGCAGCCGCACTAGCGGGGCGAGCTCCTACGAGCAGTACTTC. Translation gives CASSRTSGASSYEQYF.

To note about this clonotype: One junction end does not reproduce the germline sequence, and a read error may be involved. The chain couples TRBV7-9 to TRBJ2-5; D remains ambiguous. The CDR3 has 11 amino acids. CDR1 and CDR2 from the germline V gene are SEHNR and FQNEAQ (reference sequence). In DNA, the CDR3 is TGTGTCAGCAGCCAGCAAGAGACCCAGTACTTC. It is translated as CVSSQQETQYF.

V is TRBV29-1 and J is TRBJ1-1; 8 nucleotides align to TRBD1. CDR3 length: 12 residues. Losses at the gene ends were 7 bases for V and 11 bases for J; bases not matched to a gene: 12. Per the germline V gene, CDR1 is SQVTM and CDR2 is ANQGSEA. CDR3 bases: TGCAGCGCTGGTGGACAGGGCAATTCGGCTTTCTTT. Amino acids: CSAGGQGNSAFF.

As concerns this clonotype: One end of the junction varies from germline; a read error may be responsible. The chain is built from TRBV12-3 or TRBV12-4 and TRBJ2-3, with D perhaps being TRBD1 or TRBD2 (5 bases each). The length of the CDR3 is 15 residues. CDR3 region: CASSFTGTNTDTEYF. The DNA of the CDR3 is TGTGCCAGCAGTTTCACCGGGACCAACACAGATACGGAGTATTTT.

This clonotype was recorded a few times. J is TRBJ2-1 and V is TRBV27, with D possibly matching TRBD2 (6 bases). The V gene's germline CDR1 is MNHEY and CDR2 SMNVEV (reference sequence). The V and J ends lost 7 bases and 4 bases respectively, with 17 bases between them. The CDR3 runs 15 residues. The CDR3 sequence: CASTPKTGTYNEQFF. The CDR3 coding sequence is TGTGCCAGCACCCCCAAAACCGGGACTTACAATGAGCAGTTCTTC.